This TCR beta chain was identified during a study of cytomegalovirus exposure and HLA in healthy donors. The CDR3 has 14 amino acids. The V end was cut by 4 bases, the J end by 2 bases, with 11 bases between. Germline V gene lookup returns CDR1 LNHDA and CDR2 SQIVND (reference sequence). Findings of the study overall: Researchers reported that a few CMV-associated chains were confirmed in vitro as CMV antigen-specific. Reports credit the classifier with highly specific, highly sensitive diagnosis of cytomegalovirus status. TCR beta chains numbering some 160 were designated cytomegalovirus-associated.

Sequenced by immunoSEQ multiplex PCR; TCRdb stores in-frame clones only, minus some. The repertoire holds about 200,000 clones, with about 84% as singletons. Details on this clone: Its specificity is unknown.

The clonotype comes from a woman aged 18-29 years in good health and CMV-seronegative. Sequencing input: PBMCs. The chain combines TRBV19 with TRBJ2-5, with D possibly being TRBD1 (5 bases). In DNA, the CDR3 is TGTGCCAGTAGTACCCGGACATTTCAAGAGACCCAGTACTTC. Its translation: CASSTRTFQETQYF.